Following are 31 T cell receptor beta chains from one sample sequenced in a study of blood T cell repertoires in COVID-19. Here immunoSEQ multiplex PCR was the method, and the copy in TCRdb shows in-frame clones only, minus some. The table shows 25,000 to 35,000 clones, with approximately 85% occurring only once. The sample was peripheral blood. These receptors all stem from an elderly man with active COVID-19.

The chain recombines TRBV15 with TRBJ1-1, with D perhaps matching TRBD1 (6 bases). Between the trimmed V and J ends, which lost 6 bases and 3 bases, there was a span of 20 bases. The CDR3 is 16 amino acids. Germline V gene data show CDR1 as LNHNV and CDR2 as YYDKDF (reference sequence). CDR3 protein: CATRPGTPLVDTEAFF. The CDR3 DNA reads TGTGCCACCAGGCCCGGGACACCCTTAGTTGACACTGAAGCTTTCTTT.

The V call is TRBV7-2, the J call TRBJ1-3; D call uncertain. V was clipped by 1 base and J by 0 bases, with 4 bases between them. In germline, CDR1 is SGHTA, CDR2 FQGNSA. The CDR3 consists of 14 residues. CDR3 sequence reads: CASSLDNSGNTIYF. CDR3 bases: TGTGCCAGCAGCTTAGACAACTCTGGAAACACCATATATTTT.

V and J are TRBV7-8 and TRBJ2-7; 14 nucleotides match TRBD2. This CDR3 has 15 amino acids. The germline V gene has CDR1 SGHVS and CDR2 FQNEAQ. The V and J ends lost 6 bases and 7 bases, in that order; junction bases with no gene match: 8. The CDR3 region is CASRTMGLAGVEQYF. The CDR3 DNA sequence: TGTGCCAGCAGAACTATGGGACTAGCGGGGGTTGAGCAGTACTTC.

The chain employs TRBV19 and TRBJ1-2, with D possibly matching TRBD1 (6 bases). Germline assignment: CDR1 LNHDA and CDR2 SQIVND (reference sequence). The CDR3 spans 15 residues. V shed 6 bases and J shed 0 bases, with 14 bases lying between them. For the CDR3, the DNA is TGTGCCAGTAGGGACAGACCTGCCACTAACTATGGCTACACCTTC. It translates to CASRDRPATNYGYTF.

The chain recombines TRBV7-2 with TRBJ2-5; D gene uncertain. Per the germline V gene, CDR1 is SGHTA and CDR2 is FQGNSA. The CDR3 is 14 amino acids. The V gene lost 2 bases and the J gene lost 0 bases, with 7 bases spanning the gap. CDR3 DNA: TGTGCCAGCAGCTTATCCCGAGACCAAGAGACCCAGTACTTC. This gives the protein CASSLSRDQETQYF.

The chain has TRBV6-2 or TRBV6-3 and TRBJ2-3; TRBD2 is a possible D gene (6 bases). The CDR3 has 17 amino acids. CDR1 and CDR2 from the germline V gene are MNHEY and SVGEGT. V lost 2 bases and J 7 bases, leaving 22 bases between the germline ends. The CDR3 DNA is TGTGCCAGCAGTTACCTCCTGAGGATCAATAGCGGTAATACGCAGTATTTT. This translates into CASSYLLRINSGNTQYF.

The chain is built from TRBV7-2 and TRBJ2-7; 13 positions agree with TRBD2. Per the germline V gene, CDR1 is SGHTA and CDR2 is FQGNSA. The CDR3 totals 15 residues. V shed 3 bases and J 9 bases; nucleotides not matched to a gene: 8. CDR3 in amino acids: CASSLGLAGRLWQYF. CDR3 nucleotides: TGTGCCAGCAGCTTGGGACTAGCGGGGCGTCTATGGCAGTACTTC. Together with reference TRBV7-2 and TRBJ2-7, the CDR3 gives the full variable domain: GAGVSQSPSNKVTEKGKDVELRCDPISGHTALYWYRQSLGQGLEFLIYFQGNSAPDKSGLPSDRFSAERTGGSVSTLTIQRTQQEDSAVYLCASSLGLAGRLWQYFGPGTRLTVT.

Only a few counts were recorded for this clone. J is TRBJ2-7 and V is TRBV24-1; a weak D match, TRBD1 (5 bases). The CDR3 has 15 residues. Germline lookup yields CDR1 KGHDR and CDR2 SFDVKD. V gave up 0 bases and J gave up 5 bases, with 13 bases separating them. Here the CDR3 reads CATSDLNRTIHEQYF. The CDR3 nucleotides read TGTGCCACCAGTGATTTGAATAGGACAATCCACGAGCAGTACTTC.

This rearrangement joins TRBV5-4 to TRBJ2-3, with 13 bases lining up with TRBD2. Germline CDR1 SGHNT, CDR2 YYREEE (reference sequence). This CDR3 contains 17 residues. The trim removed 4 bases at V and 2 bases at J, leaving 7 bases unmatched. The CDR3 region is CASSLGLAGEFTDTQYF. CDR3 nucleotide sequence: TGTGCCAGCAGCCTCGGACTAGCGGGGGAATTCACAGATACGCAGTATTTT.

The rearrangement joins TRBV19 to TRBJ1-2, with D possibly being TRBD1 (6 bases). This CDR3 has 12 residues. Germline V gene data show CDR1 as LNHDA and CDR2 as SQIVND (reference sequence). V was clipped by 9 bases and J by 8 bases, with 16 bases between them. Written as DNA, the CDR3 is TGTGCCAGCGGTACAGGGTCGAGAGGCTACACCTTC. It is translated as CASGTGSRGYTF.

The chain carries TRBV4-3 and TRBJ1-2, with D possibly TRBD1 on 6 matching bases. The CDR3 extends over 14 amino acids. The V end lost 2 bases, the J end lost 4 bases, and 11 bases lay between the germline ends. Germline-derived CDR1 and CDR2 are LGHNA and YSLEER. CDR3 DNA sequence: TGCGCCAGCAGCCAAACACAGGGATTCTATGGCTACACCTTC. Translation: CASSQTQGFYGYTF.

The chain uses TRBV7-8 and TRBJ1-6; 7 bases are a match to TRBD1. V lost 5 bases, J lost 8 bases, and 6 bases stayed unmatched. Looked up from germline, CDR1 is SGHVS and CDR2 is FQNEAQ. This CDR3 is built from 14 residues. The CDR3: CASSRQGGDSPLHF. CDR3 in DNA: TGTGCCAGCAGCCGACAGGGTGGGGATTCACCCCTCCACTTT.

The chain links TRBV5-6 to TRBJ1-5; 8 bases align to TRBD1. Germline V gives CDR1 SGHDT, CDR2 YYEEEE. With 4 bases clipped from V and 6 bases from J, the junction kept 6 bases outside the gene matches. This CDR3 spans 14 amino acids. The CDR3 reads CASSETGGFQPQHF. As DNA, the CDR3 is TGTGCCAGCAGCGAAACAGGGGGATTTCAGCCCCAGCATTTT.

This sequence joins TRBV6-2 or TRBV6-3 and TRBJ2-5; 11 nucleotides match TRBD2. Losses at the gene ends were 0 bases for V and 3 bases for J; bases not matched to a gene: 3. Germline V gene sequence: CDR1 MNHEY, CDR2 SVGEGT. CDR3 size: 16 residues. The CDR3 coding sequence is TGTGCCAGCAGTTACTCGGTTAGCGGGGGGGAAGAGACCCAGTACTTC. It codes for CASSYSVSGGEETQYF.

The V call is TRBV5-1, the J call TRBJ2-6; D call uncertain. CDR1 SGHRS and CDR2 YFSETQ come from the germline V gene. Trimming left V 0 bases short and J 3 bases short, with 16 bases between. The CDR3 spans 18 residues. DNA for the CDR3: TGCGCCAGCAGCTTGGATTCCAGAGGTGCGTATGGGGCCAACGTCCTGACTTTC. As protein: CASSLDSRGAYGANVLTF.

The rearrangement links TRBV19 to TRBJ2-2; TRBD1 agrees at 8 bases. V lost 6 bases and J lost 1; bases outside the gene matches: 4. In germline, CDR1 is LNHDA, CDR2 SQIVND (reference sequence). The CDR3 has 15 amino acids. The CDR3 here is CASRTGTGNTGELFF. The CDR3 DNA follows: TGTGCCAGTAGAACCGGGACAGGGAACACCGGGGAGCTGTTTTTT.

J is TRBJ1-5 and V is TRBV19, with D uncertain. This CDR3 is built from 15 residues. With 2 bases removed from V and 5 bases from J, the gap between germline ends came to 13 bases. The germline CDR1 and CDR2 sequences are LNHDA and SQIVND (reference sequence). The CDR3 bases are TGTGCCAGTAGTATAATCGGGGAAGGGCATCAGCCCCAGCATTTT. Translation gives CASSIIGEGHQPQHF.

The chain carries TRBV15 and TRBJ1-1; the D is unclear. V lost 0 bases to trimming and J lost 0 bases, with 2 bases between them. In germline, CDR1 is LNHNV, CDR2 YYDKDF (reference sequence). The CDR3 is made up of 13 amino acids. CDR3 in amino acids: CATSRDVNTEAFF. CDR3 DNA sequence: TGTGCCACCAGCAGAGACGTGAACACTGAAGCTTTCTTT.

The chain uses TRBV6-6 and TRBJ2-3; no definite D call. Germline loops: CDR1 MNHNY, CDR2 SVGAGI (reference sequence). This CDR3 has 12 residues. With 2 bases removed from V and 4 bases from J, the gap between germline ends came to 4 bases. In DNA, the CDR3 is TGTGCCAGCAGTTACGCGTCAGATACGCAGTATTTT. This gives the protein CASSYASDTQYF.

V usage is TRBV6-5 and J usage is TRBJ1-6, with D possibly TRBD1 on 5 matching bases. The CDR3 has 14 residues. Germline CDR1 and CDR2: MNHEY and SVGAGI. V was shortened by 5 bases and J by 7 bases, with 12 bases between the two germline ends. CDR3 in amino acids: CASSRDSRNSPLHF. The CDR3 region has the DNA TGTGCCAGCAGTCGAGACAGTCGCAATTCACCCCTCCACTTT.

This clone turned up a few times. This chain uses TRBV30 with TRBJ1-3; 8 bases map to TRBD1. The CDR3 has 17 amino acids. J was trimmed by 2 bases and V by 4 bases; bases with no gene match: 13. The V gene's germline CDR1 is GTSNPN and CDR2 SVGIG (reference sequence). The CDR3 region has the DNA TGTGCCTGGACCACCTGGACAGGGAGTCCCCCTGGAAACACCATATATTTT. Protein sequence: CAWTTWTGSPPGNTIYF.

The chain couples TRBV6-5 to TRBJ1-2; no firm D call. Per the germline V gene, CDR1 is MNHEY and CDR2 is SVGAGI. The CDR3 runs to 13 residues. V gave up 7 bases and J gave up 2 bases, with 11 bases separating them. CDR3 nucleotide sequence: TGTGCCAGCAACCCGGACTACAACTATGGCTACACCTTC. Amino acid sequence: CASNPDYNYGYTF.

The chain recombines TRBV3-1 (or the pseudogene TRBV3-2) with TRBJ1-5, with D unresolved. V was shortened by 2 bases and J by 1 base, with 18 bases between the two germline ends. This CDR3 has 18 residues. Germline V CDR1 and CDR2: LGHDT, YNNKEL (reference sequence). CDR3 amino acids: CASSQNRPGSWSNQPQHF. The DNA of the CDR3 is TGTGCCAGCAGCCAAAATCGTCCAGGTAGTTGGAGCAATCAGCCCCAGCATTTT.

This clone came up once. V and J are TRBV9 and TRBJ1-2; tentative D call: TRBD1 (5 bases). Trimming removed 0 bases at V and 5 bases at J, with 14 bases between. This CDR3 has 15 amino acids. Germline V gene sequence: CDR1 SGDLS, CDR2 YYNGEE. CDR3 sequence (DNA): TGTGCCAGCAGCGTAGGGCAGGGCGGAGGGTATGGCTACACCTTC. Translation: CASSVGQGGGYGYTF.

The chain couples TRBV11-2 to TRBJ1-1, with no clear D. Trimming stripped 4 bases from V and 3 bases from J, with 12 bases between. The CDR3 sequence is 14 residues long. The germline gives CDR1 SGHAT, CDR2 FQNNGV. The CDR3 reads CASSSGRLYTEAFF. CDR3 DNA sequence: TGTGCCAGCAGCTCCGGACGACTATACACTGAAGCTTTCTTT.

In DNA form, the CDR3 reads TGTGCCAGCAGTGAAGGGGACAGGGATTGGGAGACCCAGTACTTC. Its protein is CASSEGDRDWETQYF. The chain uses TRBV2 and TRBJ2-5, with TRBD1 matching over 9 bases. J lost 5 bases, V lost 1 base, and 5 bases had no gene match. Germline CDR1 and CDR2: SNHLY and FYNNEI. CDR3 length equals 15 residues.

This clone appeared once. An end of the junction does not agree with germline; a read error may underlie this. The V and J genes are TRBV12-3 or TRBV12-4 and TRBJ2-1, with D uncertain. CDR3 length equals 11 residues. CDR3 sequence (DNA): TGTGCCAGCAGTTCCTTCAATGAGCAGTTCTTC. It is translated as CASSSFNEQFF.

This clone was detected only a few times. This chain uses TRBV2 with TRBJ1-5; perhaps TRBD1 as D (6 bases). The CDR3 runs to 16 residues. CDR1 is SNHLY and CDR2 is FYNNEI in the germline V gene. V was shortened by 6 bases and J by 4 bases, with 19 bases between the two germline ends. The CDR3 is CASRLTRGGVNQPQHF. The CDR3 nucleotides read TGTGCCAGCAGGCTTACCCGAGGGGGGGTTAATCAGCCCCAGCATTTT.

This chain links TRBV7-2 with TRBJ2-7, with D uncertain. Looked up from germline, CDR1 is SGHTA and CDR2 is FQGNSA. V was cut by 4 bases and J by 3 bases, with 13 bases left in between. This CDR3 region has 14 residues. CDR3: CASSSQANNYEQYF. As DNA, the CDR3 is TGTGCCAGCAGCTCCCAAGCGAATAACTACGAGCAGTACTTC.

V and J are TRBV25-1 and TRBJ2-1, with a possible D match to TRBD1 (7 bases). Looked up from germline, CDR1 is MGHDK and CDR2 is SYGVNS. The V end was cut by 4 bases, the J end by 8 bases, with 24 bases between. This CDR3 spans 17 amino acids. The CDR3 DNA reads as TGTGCCAGCAGTGGACTAGAGGGGGCCCCTCATCCCTATGAGCAGTTCTTC. Translated: CASSGLEGAPHPYEQFF.

The chain combines TRBV19 with TRBJ2-7; 9 nucleotides line up with TRBD2. The CDR3 has 14 residues. Germline trimming cut 7 bases from V and 2 bases from J; bases unmatched to any gene: 6. Germline CDR1 LNHDA, CDR2 SQIVND (reference sequence). This CDR3 is CASISSGEPYEQYF. The CDR3 nucleotides are TGTGCCAGTATATCTAGCGGGGAGCCCTACGAGCAGTACTTC. The full variable domain, in which reference TRBV19 and TRBJ2-7 provide the parts outside the CDR3, is DGGITQSPKYLFRKEGQNVTLSCEQNLNHDAMYWYRQDPGQGLRLIYYSQIVNDFQKGDIAEGYSVSREKKESFPLTVTSAQKNPTAFYLCASISSGEPYEQYFGPGTRLTVT.